Each of the 15 T cell receptor beta chains below was sequenced from the same sample in a study of shared T cell receptors in the human thymus. The table came from immunoSEQ multiplex PCR; TCRdb's copy has only in-frame clones and leaves some out. The sample yields roughly 710,000 clones, 70% to 90% seen once. These same data were also listed under a study on human thymus T cells.

Specimen: thymocytes. The receptors come from a girl less than two years old with a congenital heart defect.

The chain carries TRBV6-5 and TRBJ1-2; a possible D gene is TRBD1 (6 bases). Germline-derived CDR1 and CDR2 are MNHEY and SVGAGI. The CDR3 totals 15 residues. The germline V and J ends were trimmed by 2 bases and 4 bases, with 14 bases remaining between them. The CDR3 protein is CASSYRDRTVYGYTF. CDR3 coding DNA: TGTGCCAGCAGTTACCGCGACAGGACCGTCTATGGCTACACCTTC.

This clone was detected only once. V gene TRBV5-8 combines with J gene TRBJ2-7, with D maybe TRBD2 (6 bases). V dropped 0 bases and J dropped 3 bases, with 25 bases sitting between them. Germline V gene lookup returns CDR1 SGHTS and CDR2 YDEGEE. CDR3 size: 19 residues. The CDR3 sequence is CASSLGGDWVEPHIYEQYF. CDR3 in DNA: TGTGCCAGCAGCTTGGGGGGGGACTGGGTAGAACCGCACATCTACGAGCAGTACTTC.

The gene calls are TRBV7-2 and TRBJ1-1; 8 nucleotides agree with TRBD1. Germline V gene lookup returns CDR1 SGHTA and CDR2 FQGNSA. Trimming cost V 1 base and J 11 bases; bases outside gene matches: 15. This CDR3 spans 16 amino acids. DNA of the CDR3: TGTGCCAGCAGCTTAGATACCCCAGGGGGCGCGGGGTGGGCTTTCTTT. Translation gives CASSLDTPGGAGWAFF.

The rearrangement uses TRBV5-1 and TRBJ2-3, with D unresolved. Germline-derived CDR1 and CDR2 are SGHRS and YFSETQ. With 0 bases removed from V and 2 bases from J, the gap between germline ends came to 7 bases. This CDR3 has 14 amino acids. CDR3 residues: CASSLGGHTDTQYF. CDR3 DNA: TGCGCCAGCAGCTTGGGCGGTCACACAGATACGCAGTATTTT.

The rearrangement links TRBV2 to TRBJ2-7; D ambiguous. Per the germline V gene, CDR1 is SNHLY and CDR2 is FYNNEI. V lost 8 bases to trimming and J lost 5 bases, with 16 bases between them. This CDR3 spans 13 amino acids. The CDR3 DNA is TGTGCCAGCCAGATAAGATCCCCAAACGAGCAGTACTTC. It translates to CASQIRSPNEQYF.

The V call is TRBV30, the J call TRBJ1-2, with TRBD1 matching 7 bases. With 4 bases clipped from V and 4 bases from J, the junction kept 18 bases outside the gene matches. Germline values: CDR1 GTSNPN, CDR2 SVGIG (reference sequence). The length of the CDR3 is 17 residues. CDR3 amino acids: CAWTARDRSARAYGYTF. The CDR3 DNA reads as TGTGCCTGGACTGCCCGGGACAGAAGTGCCCGTGCCTATGGCTACACCTTC. The variable domain in full, completed from reference TRBV30 and TRBJ1-2, reads SQTIHQWPATLVQPVGSPLSLECTVEGTSNPNLYWYRQAAGRGLQLLFYSVGIGQISSEVPQNLSASRPQDRQFILSSKKLLLSDSGFYLCAWTARDRSARAYGYTFGSGTRLTVV.

The V and J genes are TRBV6-5 and TRBJ2-7; D uncertain. V was cut by 2 bases and J by 7 bases, with 6 bases left in between. CDR1 is MNHEY, CDR2 SVGAGI, per germline. The CDR3 sequence is 11 residues long. The CDR3 sequence: CASSYDGEQYF. DNA for the CDR3: TGTGCCAGCAGTTACGACGGGGAGCAGTACTTC.

The V call is TRBV27, the J call TRBJ1-2; 11 bases map to TRBD1. J lost 3 bases, V lost 5 bases, and 14 bases had no gene match. The CDR3 is 18 residues long. Germline assignment: CDR1 MNHEY and CDR2 SMNVEV (reference sequence). CDR3 coding DNA: TGTGCCAGCAGTCCAACCCCCGGGACAGGGGGTTGGTACTATGGCTACACCTTC. It is translated as CASSPTPGTGGWYYGYTF.

This chain connects TRBV28 to TRBJ1-5; a weak D match, TRBD1 (5 bases). Per germline, CDR1 MDHEN and CDR2 SYDVKM. The CDR3 extends over 11 amino acids. Trimming shortened V by 3 bases and J by 10 bases, and 7 bases separated the two germline ends. As DNA, the CDR3 is TGTGCCAGCAGTTTGACAGACCCCCAGCATTTT. The encoded protein is CASSLTDPQHF.

The chain combines TRBV2 with TRBJ2-7; perhaps TRBD2 as D (6 bases). The CDR3 contains 16 residues. Trimming removed 2 bases at V and 5 bases at J, with 19 bases between. Germline CDR1 is SNHLY and CDR2 is FYNNEI. In DNA form, the CDR3 reads TGTGCCAGCAGTGAAATAGCAGCCATACGGAGGGACGAGCAGTACTTC. It yields the protein CASSEIAAIRRDEQYF.

This chain's CDR3 is CASSLASRPLRGTSYEQYF. CDR3 coding DNA: TGCGCCAGCAGCTTGGCCTCTCGTCCTCTCAGGGGGACGTCCTACGAGCAGTACTTC. This chain uses TRBV5-1 with TRBJ2-7; 7 bases are a match to TRBD1. CDR3 length: 19 amino acids. CDR1 is SGHRS, CDR2 YFSETQ, per germline. V was clipped by 0 bases and J by 1 base; unmatched bases: 16.

This rearrangement joins TRBV4-2 to TRBJ2-2; 8 bases fit TRBD1. CDR1 and CDR2 (germline): LGHNA, YNFKEQ. After removal of 4 bases from V and 5 bases from J, the junction contained 6 bases not matched to a gene. The CDR3 covers 15 residues. This chain's CDR3 is CASSLDRGRTGELFF. The CDR3 region has the DNA TGTGCCAGCAGCCTAGACAGGGGAAGGACCGGGGAGCTGTTTTTT.

The gene calls are TRBV12-5 and TRBJ1-1; D remains ambiguous. The CDR3 sequence is 16 residues long. Trimming removed 0 bases at V and 5 bases at J, with 16 bases between. CDR1 is LGHNT, CDR2 FRNRAP, per germline. The CDR3 DNA reads TGTGCTAGTGGTTTGGTAATGGTGAGAGGGCGGACTGAAGCTTTCTTT. This encodes CASGLVMVRGRTEAFF.

The chain has TRBV29-1 and TRBJ1-1; 10 nucleotides agree with TRBD1. Per germline, CDR1 SQVTM and CDR2 ANQGSEA. Germline trimming cut 7 bases from V and 4 bases from J; bases unmatched to any gene: 15. CDR3 length equals 16 residues. CDR3 region: CSAPSWSRQGATEAFF. CDR3 bases: TGCAGCGCCCCGAGTTGGTCGAGACAGGGGGCCACTGAAGCTTTCTTT.

The rearrangement joins TRBV11-2 to TRBJ1-1, with no clear D. Trimming took 7 bases from V and 2 from J, leaving 11 bases between them. Germline V gene sequence: CDR1 SGHAT, CDR2 FQNNGV. CDR3 length equals 13 residues. The CDR3 sequence is CASTLLGNTEAFF. CDR3 DNA: TGTGCCAGCACCCTCCTTGGCAACACTGAAGCTTTCTTT.